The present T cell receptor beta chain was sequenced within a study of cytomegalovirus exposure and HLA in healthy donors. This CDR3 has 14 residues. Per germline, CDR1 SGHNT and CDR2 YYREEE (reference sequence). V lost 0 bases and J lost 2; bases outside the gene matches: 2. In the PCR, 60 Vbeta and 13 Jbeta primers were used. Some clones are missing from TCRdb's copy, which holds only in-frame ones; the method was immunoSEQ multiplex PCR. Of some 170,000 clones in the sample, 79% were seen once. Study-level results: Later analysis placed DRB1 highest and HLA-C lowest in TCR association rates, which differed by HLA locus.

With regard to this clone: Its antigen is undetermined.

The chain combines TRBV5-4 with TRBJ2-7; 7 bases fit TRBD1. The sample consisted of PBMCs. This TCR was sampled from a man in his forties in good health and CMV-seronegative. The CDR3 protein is CASSLGQGPYEQYF. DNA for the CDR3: TGTGCCAGCAGCTTGGGACAGGGACCCTACGAGCAGTACTTC.